A selection of T cell receptor beta chains follows, all from one sample in a study of T-cell reconstitution after alpha-beta-depleted transplantation in children. Each CDR3 protein is one row after TCRdb ran MiXCR on the PCR reads. Of under 750,000 distinct CDR3 sequences listed, roughly 23% are singletons. This specimen consisted of PBMCs, mostly from graft donor cells, obtained 360 days after TCRalphabeta/CD19-depleted stem cell transplant. All receptors derive from a boy in the first two years of life who had a stem cell transplant for acute myeloid leukemia, so the T cells may come from the graft donor. Each CDR3 is given with its conserved first and last residue. The order of the fields is D gene, V gene, clone size, J gene, CDR3 DNA, CDR3 protein. D genes are given only for firm matches. Clone size is shown for a subset of rows, as once, few, many or a class of expanded clone.

TRBD1	TRBV5-1	many	TRBJ2-6	TGCGCCAGCAGCTTGGGATGGGGACAGATCTCTGGGGCCAACGTCCTGACTTTC	CASSLGWGQISGANVLTF
-	TRBV12-3/TRBV12-4	-	TRBJ2-7	TGTGCCAGCAGTGAACCTAAATTCGGGGGCGAGCAGTACTTC	CASSEPKFGGEQYF
-	TRBV12-3/TRBV12-4	few	TRBJ2-3	TGTGCCAGCAGTTGGGAACAGACAACAGATACGCAGTATTTT	CASSWEQTTDTQYF
-	TRBV20-1	few	TRBJ2-4	TGCAGTGCTAGAGATTTAGAAGCCGGGTTGAGGACCAAAAACATTCAGTACTTC	CSARDLEAGLRTKNIQYF
-	TRBV11-2	few	TRBJ2-7	TGTGCCAGCAGCTTCGACTATGGAGGCTACGAGCAGTACTTC	CASSFDYGGYEQYF
-	TRBV29-1	few	TRBJ2-4	TGCAGCGTTCGTGAGGCCAAAAACATTCAGTACTTC	CSVREAKNIQYF
TRBD1	TRBV29-1	many	TRBJ2-1	TGCAGCGTGCCTCAACAGGGGTCCGTATACAATGAGCAGTTCTTC	CSVPQQGSVYNEQFF
-	TRBV6-5	-	TRBJ1-1	TGTGCCAGCAGTTACTCGAAGGATTTAGGGGGAACTGAAGCTTTCTTT	CASSYSKDLGGTEAFF
-	TRBV5-1	few	TRBJ2-1	TGCGCCAGCAGCTCATTCCCTGACACAGGATACAATGAGCAGTTCTTC	CASSSFPDTGYNEQFF
TRBD1	TRBV12-3/TRBV12-4	few	TRBJ2-1	TGTGCCAGCCAACAACAGGGCGGGCAGGGGGTTGGCAATGAGCAGTTCTTC	CASQQQGGQGVGNEQFF